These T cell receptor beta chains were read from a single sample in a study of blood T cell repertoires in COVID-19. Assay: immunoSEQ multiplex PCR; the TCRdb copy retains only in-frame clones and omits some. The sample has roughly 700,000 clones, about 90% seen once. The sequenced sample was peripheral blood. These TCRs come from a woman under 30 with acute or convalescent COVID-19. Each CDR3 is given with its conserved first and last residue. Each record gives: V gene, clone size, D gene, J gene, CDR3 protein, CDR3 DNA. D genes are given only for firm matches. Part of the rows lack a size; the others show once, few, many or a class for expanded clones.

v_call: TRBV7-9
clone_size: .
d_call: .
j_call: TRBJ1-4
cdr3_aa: CASSPLRGNNEKLFF
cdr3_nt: TGTGCCAGCAGCCCCCTCCGGGGGAATAATGAAAAACTGTTTTTT

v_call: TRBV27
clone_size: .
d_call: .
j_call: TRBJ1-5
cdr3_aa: CASSSGQSDSNQPQHF
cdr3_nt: TGTGCCAGCAGTTCTGGACAGTCTGATAGCAATCAGCCCCAGCATTTT

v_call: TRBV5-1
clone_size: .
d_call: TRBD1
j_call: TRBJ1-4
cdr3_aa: CASSRSGQGIANEKLFF
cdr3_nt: TGCGCCAGCAGCCGATCGGGACAGGGTATCGCTAATGAAAAACTGTTTTTT

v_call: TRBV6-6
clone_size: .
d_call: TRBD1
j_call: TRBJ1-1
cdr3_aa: CASSNPPGQPNEAFF
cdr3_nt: TGTGCCAGCAGCAACCCTCCGGGACAGCCAAATGAAGCTTTCTTT

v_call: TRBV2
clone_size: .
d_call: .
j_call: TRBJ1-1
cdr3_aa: CASPQSAAVGTEAFF
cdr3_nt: TGTGCCAGCCCCCAATCCGCGGCGGTAGGCACTGAAGCTTTCTTT

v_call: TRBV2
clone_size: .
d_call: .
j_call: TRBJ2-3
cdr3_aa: CAIPDRTTDTQYF
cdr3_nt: TGTGCCATCCCCGACAGGACCACAGATACGCAGTATTTT

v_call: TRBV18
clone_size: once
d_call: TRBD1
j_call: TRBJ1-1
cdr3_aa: CASSSVAGGPLNTEAFF
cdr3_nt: TGTGCCAGCTCATCTGTTGCAGGGGGGCCATTGAACACTGAAGCTTTCTTT

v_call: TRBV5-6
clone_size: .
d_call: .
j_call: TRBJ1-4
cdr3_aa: CASSSQGRRGEKLFF
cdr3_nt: TGTGCCAGCAGCTCGCAGGGGCGCAGAGGTGAAAAACTGTTTTTT

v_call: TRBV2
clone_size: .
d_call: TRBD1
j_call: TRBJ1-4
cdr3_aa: CATATGVDEKLFF
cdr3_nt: TGTGCCACCGCAACAGGGGTGGATGAAAAACTGTTTTTT

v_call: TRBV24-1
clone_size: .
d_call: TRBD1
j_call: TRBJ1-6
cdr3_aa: CATSPRDSNSPLHF
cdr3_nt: TGTGCCACCAGTCCCCGGGACAGTAATTCACCCCTCCACTTT

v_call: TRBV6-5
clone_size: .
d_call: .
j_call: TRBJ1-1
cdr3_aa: CASSPRQNLNTEAFF
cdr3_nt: TGTGCCAGCAGTCCTCGACAGAATTTGAACACTGAAGCTTTCTTT

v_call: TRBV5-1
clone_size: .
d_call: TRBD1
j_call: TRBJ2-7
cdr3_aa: CASSLNTGATYEQYF
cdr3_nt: TGCGCCAGCAGCTTAAACACAGGGGCGACCTACGAGCAGTACTTC

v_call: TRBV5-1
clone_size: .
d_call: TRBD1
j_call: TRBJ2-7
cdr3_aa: CASSPGQGGPIYEQYF
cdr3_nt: TGCGCCAGCAGCCCCGGACAGGGGGGCCCCATCTACGAGCAGTACTTC

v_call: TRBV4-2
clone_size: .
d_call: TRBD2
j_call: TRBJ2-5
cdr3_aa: CASSQESGLAGGKETQYF
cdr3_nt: TGTGCCAGCAGCCAAGAAAGTGGACTAGCGGGGGGGAAAGAGACCCAGTACTTC

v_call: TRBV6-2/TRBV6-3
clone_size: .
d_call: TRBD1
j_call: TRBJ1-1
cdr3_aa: CASSYSIGGDGAAHGVF
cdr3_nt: TGTGCCAGCAGTTACTCAATAGGGGGCGATGGCGCAGCCCACGGGGTCTTT

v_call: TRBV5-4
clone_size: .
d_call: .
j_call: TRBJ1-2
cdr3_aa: CASSYSTAVNTF
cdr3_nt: TGTGCCAGCAGCTATTCGACAGCTGTCAACACCTTC

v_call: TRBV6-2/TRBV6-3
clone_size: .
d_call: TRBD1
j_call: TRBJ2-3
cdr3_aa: CASSKQGASTDTQYF
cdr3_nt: TGTGCCAGCAGCAAGCAGGGGGCGAGCACAGATACGCAGTATTTT

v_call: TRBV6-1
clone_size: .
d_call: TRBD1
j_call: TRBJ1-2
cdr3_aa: CASSEADPGQGGYGYTF
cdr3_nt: TGTGCCAGCAGTGAAGCGGATCCGGGACAGGGTGGCTATGGCTACACCTTC

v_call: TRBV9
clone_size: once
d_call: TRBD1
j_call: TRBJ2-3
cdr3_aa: CASSSPTGGTQYF
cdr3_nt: TGTGCCAGCAGCTCCCCGACAGGGGGCACGCAGTATTTT

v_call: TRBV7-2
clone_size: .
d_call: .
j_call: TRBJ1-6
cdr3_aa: CASSPYLMTPLHF
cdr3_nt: TGTGCCAGCAGCCCGTATCTAATGACACCCCTCCACTTT

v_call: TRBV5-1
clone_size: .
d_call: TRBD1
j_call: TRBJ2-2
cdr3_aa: CASSRQGKGTGELFF
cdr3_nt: TGCGCCAGCAGCAGACAGGGGAAGGGCACCGGGGAGCTGTTTTTT

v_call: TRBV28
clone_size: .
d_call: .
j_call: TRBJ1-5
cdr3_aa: CASSLRQGSNQPQHF
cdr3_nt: TGTGCCAGCAGTTTAAGGCAGGGTAGCAATCAGCCCCAGCATTTT

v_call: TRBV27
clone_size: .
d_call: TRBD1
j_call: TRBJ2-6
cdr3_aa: CASSLTRLGQGAPGANVLTF
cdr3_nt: TGTGCCAGCAGTCTAACCCGCCTGGGACAGGGGGCGCCTGGGGCCAACGTCCTGACTTTC

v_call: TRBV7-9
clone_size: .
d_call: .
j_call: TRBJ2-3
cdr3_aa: CASSLDQGTDTQYF
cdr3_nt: TGTGCCAGCAGCTTAGATCAGGGGACAGATACGCAGTATTTT

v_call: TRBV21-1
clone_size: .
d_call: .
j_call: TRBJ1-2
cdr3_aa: CASSVNTGTKGYTF
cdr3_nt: TGTGCCAGCAGTGTCAATACAGGGACAAAGGGCTACACCTTC

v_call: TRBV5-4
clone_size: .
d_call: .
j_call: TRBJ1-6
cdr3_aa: CASSSWGPNSPLHF
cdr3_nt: TGTGCCAGCAGCTCTTGGGGGCCGAATTCACCCCTCCACTTT

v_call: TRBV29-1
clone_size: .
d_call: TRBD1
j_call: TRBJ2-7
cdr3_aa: CSVWTGWNEQYF
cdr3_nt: TGCAGCGTGTGGACAGGGTGGAACGAGCAGTACTTC

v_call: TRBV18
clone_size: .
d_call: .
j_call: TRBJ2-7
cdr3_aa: CASSPGRGTYEQYF
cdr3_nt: TGTGCCAGCTCACCGGGCAGGGGAACGTACGAGCAGTACTTC

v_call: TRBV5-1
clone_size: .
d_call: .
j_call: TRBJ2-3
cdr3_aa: CASSPGQSTDTQYF
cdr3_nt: TGCGCCAGCAGCCCCGGACAGTCTACAGATACGCAGTATTTT

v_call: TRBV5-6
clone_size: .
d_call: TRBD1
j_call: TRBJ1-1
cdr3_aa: CASSSDRGRPEAFF
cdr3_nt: TGTGCCAGCAGCTCGGACAGGGGGCGTCCGGAAGCTTTCTTT

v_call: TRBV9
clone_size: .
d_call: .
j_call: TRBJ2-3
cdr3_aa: CASSVEGLFITDTQYF
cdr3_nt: TGTGCCAGCAGCGTAGAGGGACTTTTCATCACAGATACGCAGTATTTT

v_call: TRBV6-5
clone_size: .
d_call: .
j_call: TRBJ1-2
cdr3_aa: CASSYGLDYGYTF
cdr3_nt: TGTGCCAGCAGTTACGGGCTTGACTATGGCTACACCTTC

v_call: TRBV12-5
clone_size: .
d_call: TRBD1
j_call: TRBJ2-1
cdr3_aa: CASGPATPGQRYYNEQFF
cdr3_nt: TGTGCTAGTGGACCCGCTACGCCGGGACAGCGATACTACAATGAGCAGTTCTTC

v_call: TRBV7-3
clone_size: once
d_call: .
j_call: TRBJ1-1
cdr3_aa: CASSLTRVNTEAFF
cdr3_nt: TGTGCCAGCAGCTTAACGCGGGTGAACACTGAAGCTTTCTTT

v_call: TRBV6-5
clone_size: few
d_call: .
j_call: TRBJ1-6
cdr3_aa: CAKPDRLNSPLHF
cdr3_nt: TGTGCCAAACCGGACAGATTAAATTCACCCCTCCACTTT

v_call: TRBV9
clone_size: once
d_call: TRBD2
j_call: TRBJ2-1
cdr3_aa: CASSVGEIAGRSYNEQFF
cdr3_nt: TGTGCCAGCAGCGTAGGGGAAATAGCGGGGCGTTCTTACAATGAGCAGTTCTTC

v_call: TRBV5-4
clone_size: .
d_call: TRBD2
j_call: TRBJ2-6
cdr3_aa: CASSLRGGGSGANVLTF
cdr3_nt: TGTGCCAGCAGCTTGCGCGGGGGGGGCTCTGGGGCCAACGTCCTGACTTTC

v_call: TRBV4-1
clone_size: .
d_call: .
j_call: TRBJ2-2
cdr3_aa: CASSPDRIGTGELFF
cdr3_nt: TGCGCCAGCAGCCCCGACAGGATCGGCACCGGGGAGCTGTTTTTT

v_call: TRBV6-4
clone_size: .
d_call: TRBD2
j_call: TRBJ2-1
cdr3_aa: CASSDPGGATEQFF
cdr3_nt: TGTGCCAGCAGTGACCCCGGGGGGGCGACGGAGCAGTTCTTC

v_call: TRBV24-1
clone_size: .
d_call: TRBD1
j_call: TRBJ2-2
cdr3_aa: CATSDPGQGVGVELFF
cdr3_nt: TGTGCCACCAGTGATCCGGGACAGGGGGTCGGTGTGGAGCTGTTTTTT

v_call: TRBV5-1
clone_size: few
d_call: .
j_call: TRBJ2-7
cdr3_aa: CASSLTPDRSYEQYF
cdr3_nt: TGCGCCAGCAGCTTGACTCCCGACAGGTCCTACGAGCAGTACTTC

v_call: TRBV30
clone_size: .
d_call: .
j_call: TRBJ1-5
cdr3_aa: CAWSRGNQPQHF
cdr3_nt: TGTGCCTGGAGCCGGGGGAACCAGCCCCAGCATTTT

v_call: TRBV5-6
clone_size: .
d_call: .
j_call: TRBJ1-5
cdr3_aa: CASSSGAWDQPQHF
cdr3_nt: TGTGCCAGCAGCTCGGGAGCTTGGGATCAGCCCCAGCATTTT

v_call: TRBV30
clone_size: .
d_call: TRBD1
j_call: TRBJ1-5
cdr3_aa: CAWSQGTGDQPQHF
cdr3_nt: TGTGCCTGGAGTCAGGGGACAGGGGATCAGCCCCAGCATTTT

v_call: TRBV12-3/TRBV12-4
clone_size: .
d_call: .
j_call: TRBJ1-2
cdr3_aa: CASSFSVVYGYTF
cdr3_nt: TGTGCCAGCAGTTTCAGTGTTGTCTATGGCTACACCTTC

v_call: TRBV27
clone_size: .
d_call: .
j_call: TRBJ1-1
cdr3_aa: CASRPTSTGHTEAFF
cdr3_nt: TGTGCCAGCAGACCCACCTCTACAGGGCACACTGAAGCTTTCTTT

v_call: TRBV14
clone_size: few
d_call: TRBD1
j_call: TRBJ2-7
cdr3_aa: CASSQDWGTAKRYYEQYF
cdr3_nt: TGTGCCAGCAGCCAAGATTGGGGGACAGCAAAGAGATACTACGAGCAGTACTTC

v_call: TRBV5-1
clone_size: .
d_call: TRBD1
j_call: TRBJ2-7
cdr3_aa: CASRGTETYEQYF
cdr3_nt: TGCGCCAGCAGGGGGACAGAAACCTACGAGCAGTACTTC

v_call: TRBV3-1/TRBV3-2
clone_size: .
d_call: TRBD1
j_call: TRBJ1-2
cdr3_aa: CASSPPTQGAYVDGYTF
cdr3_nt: TGTGCCAGCAGCCCTCCTACCCAGGGGGCGTACGTGGATGGCTACACCTTC

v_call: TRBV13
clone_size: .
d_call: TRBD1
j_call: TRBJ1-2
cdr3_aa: CASSLGLSRTGYGYTF
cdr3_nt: TGTGCCAGCAGCTTAGGCCTAAGTAGGACAGGATATGGCTACACCTTC